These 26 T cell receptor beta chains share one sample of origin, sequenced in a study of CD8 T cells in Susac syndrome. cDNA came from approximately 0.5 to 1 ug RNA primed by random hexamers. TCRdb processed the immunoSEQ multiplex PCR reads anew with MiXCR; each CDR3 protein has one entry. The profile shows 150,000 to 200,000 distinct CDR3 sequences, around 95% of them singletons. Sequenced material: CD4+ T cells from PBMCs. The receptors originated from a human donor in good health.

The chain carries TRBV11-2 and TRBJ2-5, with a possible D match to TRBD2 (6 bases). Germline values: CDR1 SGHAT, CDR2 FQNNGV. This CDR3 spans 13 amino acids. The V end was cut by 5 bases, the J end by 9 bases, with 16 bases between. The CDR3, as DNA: TGTGCCAGCAGCACACCAAAGGGCGGGGCCCAGTACTTC. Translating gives CASSTPKGGAQYF.

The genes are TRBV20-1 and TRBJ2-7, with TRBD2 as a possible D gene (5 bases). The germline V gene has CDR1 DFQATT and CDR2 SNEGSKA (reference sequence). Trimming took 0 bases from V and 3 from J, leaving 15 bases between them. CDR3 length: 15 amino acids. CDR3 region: CSARDPERVGYEQYF. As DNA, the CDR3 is TGCAGTGCTAGAGATCCTGAGAGGGTGGGCTACGAGCAGTACTTC.

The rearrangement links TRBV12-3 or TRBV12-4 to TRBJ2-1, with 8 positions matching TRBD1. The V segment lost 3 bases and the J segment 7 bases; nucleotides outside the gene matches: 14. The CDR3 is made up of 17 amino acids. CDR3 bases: TGTGCCAGCAGTTTTAAGGGACAGGTCCTCTCCGGGAATGAGCAGTTCTTC. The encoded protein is CASSFKGQVLSGNEQFF.

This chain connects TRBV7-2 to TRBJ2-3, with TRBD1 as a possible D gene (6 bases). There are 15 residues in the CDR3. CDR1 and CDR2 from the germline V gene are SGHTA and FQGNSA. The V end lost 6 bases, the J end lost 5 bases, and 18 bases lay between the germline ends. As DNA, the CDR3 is TGTGCCAGCAGACAACCGGGACACCGCGGAGATACGCAGTATTTT. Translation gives CASRQPGHRGDTQYF.

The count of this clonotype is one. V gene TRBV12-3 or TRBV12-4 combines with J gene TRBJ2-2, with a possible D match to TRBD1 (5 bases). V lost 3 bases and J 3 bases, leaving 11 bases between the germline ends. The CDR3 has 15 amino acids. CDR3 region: CASSFGQGDTGELFF. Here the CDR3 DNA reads TGTGCCAGCAGTTTCGGGCAGGGTGACACCGGGGAGCTGTTTTTT.

This CDR3 is CASSVDASADETQYF. Written as DNA, the CDR3 is TGTGCCAGCAGCGTAGATGCTAGCGCGGATGAGACCCAGTACTTC. The chain links TRBV9 to TRBJ2-5; a weak D match, TRBD2 (6 bases). The CDR3 consists of 15 residues. The ends were cut back, 0 bases at V and 5 bases at J, with 14 bases in the middle. Per the germline V gene, CDR1 is SGDLS and CDR2 is YYNGEE.

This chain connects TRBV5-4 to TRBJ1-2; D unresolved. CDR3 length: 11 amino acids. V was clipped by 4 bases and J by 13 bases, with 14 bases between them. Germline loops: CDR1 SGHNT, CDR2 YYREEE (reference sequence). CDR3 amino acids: CASSQDTARTF. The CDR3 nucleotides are TGTGCCAGCAGCCAAGACACGGCTCGCACCTTC.

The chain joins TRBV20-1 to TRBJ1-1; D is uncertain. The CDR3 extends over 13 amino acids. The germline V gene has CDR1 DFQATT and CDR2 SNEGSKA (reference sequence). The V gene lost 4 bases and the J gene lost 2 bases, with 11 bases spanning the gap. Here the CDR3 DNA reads TGCAGTGCTATACAAGTCGTAAACACTGAAGCTTTCTTT. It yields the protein CSAIQVVNTEAFF.

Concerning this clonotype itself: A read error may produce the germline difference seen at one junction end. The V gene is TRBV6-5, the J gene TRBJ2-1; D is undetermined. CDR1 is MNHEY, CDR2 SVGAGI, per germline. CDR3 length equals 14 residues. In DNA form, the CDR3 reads TGTGCCAGCAGTCCTACCCGCAGGTCTGCGTTTACGGTCTTC. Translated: CASSPTRRSAFTVF.

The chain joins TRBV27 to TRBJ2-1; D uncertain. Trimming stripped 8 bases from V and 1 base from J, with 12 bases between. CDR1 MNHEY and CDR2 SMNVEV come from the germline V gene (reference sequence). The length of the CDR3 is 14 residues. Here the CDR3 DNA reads TGTGCCAGCCACTTCCTGGGGTCCTACAATGAGCAGTTCTTC. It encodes CASHFLGSYNEQFF.

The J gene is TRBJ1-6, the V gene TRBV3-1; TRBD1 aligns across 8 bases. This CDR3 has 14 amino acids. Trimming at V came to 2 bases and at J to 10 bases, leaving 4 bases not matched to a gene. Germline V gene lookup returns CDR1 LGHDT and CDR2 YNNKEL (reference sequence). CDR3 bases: TGTGCCAGCAGCCAAACAGGGGGGTTCTCACCCCTCCACTTT. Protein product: CASSQTGGFSPLHF.

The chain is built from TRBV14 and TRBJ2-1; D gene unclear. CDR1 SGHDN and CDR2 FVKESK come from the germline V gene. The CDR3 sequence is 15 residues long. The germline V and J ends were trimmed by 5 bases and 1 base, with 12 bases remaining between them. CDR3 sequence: CASSLNPTSYNEQFF. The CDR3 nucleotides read TGTGCCAGCAGCTTAAACCCAACGTCCTACAATGAGCAGTTCTTC.

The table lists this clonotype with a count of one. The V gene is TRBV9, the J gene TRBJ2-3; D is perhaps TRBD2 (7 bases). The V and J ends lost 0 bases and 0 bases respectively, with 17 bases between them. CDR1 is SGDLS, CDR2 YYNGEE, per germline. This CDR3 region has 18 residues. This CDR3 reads CASSVDFRGARSTDTQYF. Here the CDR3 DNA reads TGTGCCAGCAGCGTAGACTTCCGGGGGGCGCGGAGCACAGATACGCAGTATTTT.

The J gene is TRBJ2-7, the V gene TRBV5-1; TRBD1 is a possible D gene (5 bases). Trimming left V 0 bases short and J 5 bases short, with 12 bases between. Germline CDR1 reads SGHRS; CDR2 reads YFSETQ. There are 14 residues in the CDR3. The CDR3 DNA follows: TGCGCCAGCAGCTTGGGACAGTTTGGTGACGAGCAGTACTTC. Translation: CASSLGQFGDEQYF.

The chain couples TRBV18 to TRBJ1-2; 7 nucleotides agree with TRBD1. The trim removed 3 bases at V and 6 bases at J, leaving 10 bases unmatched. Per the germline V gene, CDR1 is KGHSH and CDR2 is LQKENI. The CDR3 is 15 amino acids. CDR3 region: CASSPPTGFVDGYTF. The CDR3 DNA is TGTGCCAGCTCACCGCCGACAGGGTTCGTTGATGGCTACACCTTC. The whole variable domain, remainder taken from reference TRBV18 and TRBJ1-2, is NAGVMQNPRHLVRRRGQEARLRCSPMKGHSHVYWYRQLPEEGLKFMVYLQKENIIDESGMPKERFSAEFPKEGPSILRIQQVVRGDSAAYFCASSPPTGFVDGYTFGSGTRLTVV.

CDR3 DNA sequence: TGCAGTGCCCCATGGGACTCTGAGACCCAGTACTTC. As protein: CSAPWDSETQYF. The chain employs TRBV20-1 and TRBJ2-5; a weak D match, TRBD2 (6 bases). V was shortened by 6 bases and J by 5 bases, with 13 bases between the two germline ends. From germline, CDR1 is DFQATT and CDR2 SNEGSKA (reference sequence). The CDR3 length is 12 residues.

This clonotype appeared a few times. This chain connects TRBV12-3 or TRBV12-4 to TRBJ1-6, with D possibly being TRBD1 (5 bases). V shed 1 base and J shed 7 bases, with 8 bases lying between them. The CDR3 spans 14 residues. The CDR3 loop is CASSLEGDNSPLHF. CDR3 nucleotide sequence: TGTGCCAGCAGTTTAGAAGGGGACAATTCACCCCTCCACTTT.

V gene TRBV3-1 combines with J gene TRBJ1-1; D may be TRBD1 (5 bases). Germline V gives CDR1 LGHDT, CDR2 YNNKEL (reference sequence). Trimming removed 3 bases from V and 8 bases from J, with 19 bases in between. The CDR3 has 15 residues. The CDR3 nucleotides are TGTGCCAGCAGCCAGCCGGGACGGGTGGGATCCGAAGCTTTCTTT. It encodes CASSQPGRVGSEAFF.

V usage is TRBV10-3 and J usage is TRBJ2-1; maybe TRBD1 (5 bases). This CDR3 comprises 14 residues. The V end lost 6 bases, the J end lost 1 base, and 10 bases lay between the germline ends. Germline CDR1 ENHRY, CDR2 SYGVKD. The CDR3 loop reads CAISQDSSYNEQFF. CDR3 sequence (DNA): TGTGCCATCAGCCAAGACAGTTCCTACAATGAGCAGTTCTTC.

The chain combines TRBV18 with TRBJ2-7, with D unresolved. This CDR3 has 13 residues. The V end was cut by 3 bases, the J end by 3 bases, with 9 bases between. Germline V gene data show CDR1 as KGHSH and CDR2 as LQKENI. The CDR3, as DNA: TGTGCCAGCTCACCGGCACAGTTCTACGAGCAGTACTTC. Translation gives CASSPAQFYEQYF.

The CDR3 DNA sequence: TGTGCCAGCAGCGTCCTAGCGACCGAGCAGTTCTTC. Its translation is CASSVLATEQFF. The rearrangement uses TRBV7-8 and TRBJ2-1; D might be TRBD2 (6 bases). The CDR3 consists of 12 residues. Germline V lookup: CDR1 SGHVS, CDR2 FQNEAQ. V was trimmed by 5 bases and J by 10 bases, leaving 12 bases between them.

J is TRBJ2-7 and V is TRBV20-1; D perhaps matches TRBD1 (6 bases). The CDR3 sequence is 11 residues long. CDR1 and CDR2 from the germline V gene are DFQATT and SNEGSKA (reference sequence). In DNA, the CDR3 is TGCAGCGCGGACAGTTCCTACGAGCAGTACTTC. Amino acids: CSADSSYEQYF.

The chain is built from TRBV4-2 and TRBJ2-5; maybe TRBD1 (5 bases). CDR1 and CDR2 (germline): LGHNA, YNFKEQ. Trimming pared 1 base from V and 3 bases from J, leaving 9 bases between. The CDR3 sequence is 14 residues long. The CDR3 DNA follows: TGTGCCAGCAGCCAAGGACAGACGGAAGAGACCCAGTACTTC. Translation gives CASSQGQTEETQYF.

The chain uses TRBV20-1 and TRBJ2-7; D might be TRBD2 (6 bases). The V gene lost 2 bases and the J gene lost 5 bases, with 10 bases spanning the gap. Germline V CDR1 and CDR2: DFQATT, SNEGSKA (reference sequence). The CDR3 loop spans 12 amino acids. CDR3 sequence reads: CSARLSGHEQYF. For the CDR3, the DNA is TGCAGTGCTAGATTGAGCGGGCACGAGCAGTACTTC.

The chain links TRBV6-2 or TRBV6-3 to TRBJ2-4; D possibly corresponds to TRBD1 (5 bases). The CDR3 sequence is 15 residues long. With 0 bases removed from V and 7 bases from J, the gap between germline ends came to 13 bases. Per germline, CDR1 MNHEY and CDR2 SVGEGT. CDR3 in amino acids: CASSYSRQGRNIQYF. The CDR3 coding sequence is TGTGCCAGCAGTTACTCTCGGCAGGGCCGGAACATTCAGTACTTC.

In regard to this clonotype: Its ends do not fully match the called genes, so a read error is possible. This CDR3 reads CAGETNTEAFF. CDR3 DNA: TGCGCAGGCGAAACGAACACTGAAGCTTTCTTT. The chain is built from TRBV7-9 and TRBJ1-1; D gene unclear. Per the germline V gene, CDR1 is SEHNR and CDR2 is FQNEAQ (reference sequence). The CDR3 extends over 11 amino acids.